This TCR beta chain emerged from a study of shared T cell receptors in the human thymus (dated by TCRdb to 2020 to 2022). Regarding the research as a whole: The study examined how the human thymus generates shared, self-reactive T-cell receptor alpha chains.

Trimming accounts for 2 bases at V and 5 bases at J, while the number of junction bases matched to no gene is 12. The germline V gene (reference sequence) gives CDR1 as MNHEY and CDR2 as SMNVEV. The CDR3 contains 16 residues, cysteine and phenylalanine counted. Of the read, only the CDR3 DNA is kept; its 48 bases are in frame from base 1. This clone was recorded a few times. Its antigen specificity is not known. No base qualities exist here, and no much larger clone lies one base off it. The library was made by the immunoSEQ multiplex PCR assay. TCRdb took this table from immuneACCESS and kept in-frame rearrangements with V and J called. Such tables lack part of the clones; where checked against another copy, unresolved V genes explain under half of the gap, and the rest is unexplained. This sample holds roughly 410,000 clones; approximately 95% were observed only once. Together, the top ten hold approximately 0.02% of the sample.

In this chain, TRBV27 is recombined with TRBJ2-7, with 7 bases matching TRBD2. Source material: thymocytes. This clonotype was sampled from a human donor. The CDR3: CASSLIAGVGGNEQYF. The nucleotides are TGTGCCAGCAGTTTAATCGCGGGAGTGGGTGGTAACGAGCAGTACTTC.